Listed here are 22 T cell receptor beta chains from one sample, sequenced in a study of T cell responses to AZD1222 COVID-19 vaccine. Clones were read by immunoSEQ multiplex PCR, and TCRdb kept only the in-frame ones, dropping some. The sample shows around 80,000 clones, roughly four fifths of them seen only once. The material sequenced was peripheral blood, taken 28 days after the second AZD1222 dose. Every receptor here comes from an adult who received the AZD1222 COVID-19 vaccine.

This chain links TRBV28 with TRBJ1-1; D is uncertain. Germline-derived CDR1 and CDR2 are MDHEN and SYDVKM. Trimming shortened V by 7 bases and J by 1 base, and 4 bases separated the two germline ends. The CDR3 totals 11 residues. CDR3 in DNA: TGTGCCAGCACCGCGAACACTGAAGCTTTCTTT. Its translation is CASTANTEAFF.

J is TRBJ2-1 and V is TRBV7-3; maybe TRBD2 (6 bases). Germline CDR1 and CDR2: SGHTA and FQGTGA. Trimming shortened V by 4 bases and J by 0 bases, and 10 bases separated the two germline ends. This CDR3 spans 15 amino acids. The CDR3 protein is CASSSSGLSYNEQFF. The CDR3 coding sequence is TGTGCCAGCAGCTCGAGCGGGCTCTCCTACAATGAGCAGTTCTTC. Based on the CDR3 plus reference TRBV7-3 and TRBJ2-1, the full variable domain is GAGVSQTPSNKVTEKGKYVELRCDPISGHTALYWYRQSLGQGPEFLIYFQGTGAADDSGLPNDRFFAVRPEGSVSTLKIQRTERGDSAVYLCASSSSGLSYNEQFFGPGTRLTVL.

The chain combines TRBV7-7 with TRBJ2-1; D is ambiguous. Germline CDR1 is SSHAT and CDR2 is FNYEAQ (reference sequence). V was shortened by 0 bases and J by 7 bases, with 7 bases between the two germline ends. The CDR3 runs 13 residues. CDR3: CASSLARGNEQFF. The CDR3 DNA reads TGTGCCAGCAGCTTAGCGCGTGGAAATGAGCAGTTCTTC. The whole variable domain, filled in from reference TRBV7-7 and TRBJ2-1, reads GAGVSQSPRYKVTKRGQDVTLRCDPISSHATLYWYQQALGQGPEFLTYFNYEAQPDKSGLPSDRFSAERPEGSISTLTIQRTEQRDSAMYRCASSLARGNEQFFGPGTRLTVL.

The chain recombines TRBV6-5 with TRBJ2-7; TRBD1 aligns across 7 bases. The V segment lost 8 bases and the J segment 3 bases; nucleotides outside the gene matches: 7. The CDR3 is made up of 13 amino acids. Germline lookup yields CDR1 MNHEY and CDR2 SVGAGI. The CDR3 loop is CASGRQGGYEQYF. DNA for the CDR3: TGTGCCAGCGGTCGACAGGGTGGCTACGAGCAGTACTTC.

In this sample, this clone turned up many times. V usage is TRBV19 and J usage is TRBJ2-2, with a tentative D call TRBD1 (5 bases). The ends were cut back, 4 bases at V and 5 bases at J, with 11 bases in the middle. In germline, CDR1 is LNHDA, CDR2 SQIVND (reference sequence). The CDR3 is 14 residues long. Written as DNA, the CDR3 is TGTGCCAGTAGTACGGCAGGGTGGACCGGGGAGCTGTTTTTT. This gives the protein CASSTAGWTGELFF. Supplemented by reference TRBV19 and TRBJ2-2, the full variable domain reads DGGITQSPKYLFRKEGQNVTLSCEQNLNHDAMYWYRQDPGQGLRLIYYSQIVNDFQKGDIAEGYSVSREKKESFPLTVTSAQKNPTAFYLCASSTAGWTGELFFGEGSRLTVL.

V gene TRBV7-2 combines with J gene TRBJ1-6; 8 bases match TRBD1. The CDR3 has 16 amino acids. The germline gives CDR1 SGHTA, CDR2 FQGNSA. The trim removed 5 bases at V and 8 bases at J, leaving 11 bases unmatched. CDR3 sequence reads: CASSPRQDRGDSPLHF. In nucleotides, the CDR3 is TGTGCCAGCAGCCCCCGCCAAGACAGGGGTGATTCACCCCTCCACTTT.

In DNA, the CDR3 is TGCGCCAGCAGCCCCCTGGTAATGCGGGAGGACACAGATACGCAGTATTTT. Translating it yields CASSPLVMREDTDTQYF. The rearrangement uses TRBV4-1 and TRBJ2-3; TRBD2 aligns across 8 bases. The germline V gene has CDR1 MGHRA and CDR2 YSYEKL. The CDR3 contains 17 residues. V lost 4 bases and J lost 2; bases outside the gene matches: 11.

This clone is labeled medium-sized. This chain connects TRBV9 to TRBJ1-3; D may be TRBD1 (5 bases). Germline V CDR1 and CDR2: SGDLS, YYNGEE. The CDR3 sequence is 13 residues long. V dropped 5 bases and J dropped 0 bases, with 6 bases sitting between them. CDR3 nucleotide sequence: TGTGCCAGCAGTCAGGGCTCTGGAAACACCATATATTTT. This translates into CASSQGSGNTIYF.

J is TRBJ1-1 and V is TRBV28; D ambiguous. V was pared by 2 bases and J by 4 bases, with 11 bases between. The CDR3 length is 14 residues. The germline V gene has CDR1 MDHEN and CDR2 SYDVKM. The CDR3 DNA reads TGTGCCAGCAGTTTAAACGTGGGCGTCACTGAAGCTTTCTTT. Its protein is CASSLNVGVTEAFF. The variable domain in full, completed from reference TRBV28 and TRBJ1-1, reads DVKVTQSSRYLVKRTGEKVFLECVQDMDHENMFWYRQDPGLGLRLIYFSYDVKMKEKGDIPEGYSVSREKKERFSLILESASTNQTSMYLCASSLNVGVTEAFFGQGTRLTVV.

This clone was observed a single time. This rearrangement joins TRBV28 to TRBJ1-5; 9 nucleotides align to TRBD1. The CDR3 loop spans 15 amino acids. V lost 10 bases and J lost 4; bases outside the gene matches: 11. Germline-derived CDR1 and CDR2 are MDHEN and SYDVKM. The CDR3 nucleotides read TGTGCCACCTATACTACAGGACAGGGGAATCAGCCCCAGCATTTT. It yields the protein CATYTTGQGNQPQHF.

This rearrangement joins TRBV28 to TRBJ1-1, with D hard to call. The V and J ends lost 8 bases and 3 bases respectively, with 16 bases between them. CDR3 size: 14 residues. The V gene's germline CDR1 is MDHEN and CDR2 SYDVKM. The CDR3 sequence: CASERARGYTEAFF. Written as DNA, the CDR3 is TGTGCCAGCGAGAGGGCACGGGGATACACTGAAGCTTTCTTT.

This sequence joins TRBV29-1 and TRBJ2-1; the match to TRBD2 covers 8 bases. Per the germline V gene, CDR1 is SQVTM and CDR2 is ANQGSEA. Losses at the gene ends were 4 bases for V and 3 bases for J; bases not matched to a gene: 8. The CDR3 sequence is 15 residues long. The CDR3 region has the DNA TGCAGCGTTGTTACCCCTACTAGCGGCTACAATGAGCAGTTCTTC. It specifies CSVVTPTSGYNEQFF.

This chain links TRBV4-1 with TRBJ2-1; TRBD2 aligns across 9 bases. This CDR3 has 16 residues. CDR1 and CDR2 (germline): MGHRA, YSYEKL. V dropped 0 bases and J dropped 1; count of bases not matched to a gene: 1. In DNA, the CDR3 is TGCGCCAGCAGCCAAGATCTAGCGGGATCCTACAATGAGCAGTTCTTC. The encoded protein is CASSQDLAGSYNEQFF.

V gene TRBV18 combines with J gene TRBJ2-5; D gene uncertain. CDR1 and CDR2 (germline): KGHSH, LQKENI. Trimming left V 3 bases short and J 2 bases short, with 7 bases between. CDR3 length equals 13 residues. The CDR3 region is CASSPQLQETQYF. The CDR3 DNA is TGTGCCAGCTCACCCCAGTTACAAGAGACCCAGTACTTC. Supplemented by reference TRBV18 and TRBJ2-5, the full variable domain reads NAGVMQNPRHLVRRRGQEARLRCSPMKGHSHVYWYRQLPEEGLKFMVYLQKENIIDESGMPKERFSAEFPKEGPSILRIQQVVRGDSAAYFCASSPQLQETQYFGPGTRLLVL.

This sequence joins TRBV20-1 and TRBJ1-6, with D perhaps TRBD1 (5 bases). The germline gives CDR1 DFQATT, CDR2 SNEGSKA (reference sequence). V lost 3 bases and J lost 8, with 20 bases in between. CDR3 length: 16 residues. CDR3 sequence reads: CSASGQFGRVDSPLHF. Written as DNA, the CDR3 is TGCAGTGCTAGTGGACAATTTGGCAGAGTGGATTCACCCCTCCACTTT.

CDR3 DNA: TGCAGCGTTGCCGGCAGCCAAGAGACCCAGTACTTC. It specifies CSVAGSQETQYF. The V gene is TRBV29-1, the J gene TRBJ2-5; D ambiguous. V was pared by 4 bases and J by 1 base, with 7 bases between. The CDR3 spans 12 residues. CDR1 is SQVTM and CDR2 is ANQGSEA in the germline V gene.

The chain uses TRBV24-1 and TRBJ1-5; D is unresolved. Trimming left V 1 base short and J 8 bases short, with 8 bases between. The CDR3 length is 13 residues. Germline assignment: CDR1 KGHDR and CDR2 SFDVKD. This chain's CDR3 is CATSDFDGKPQHF. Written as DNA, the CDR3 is TGTGCCACCAGTGATTTTGACGGTAAGCCCCAGCATTTT.

The CDR3: CASSQGAAETYEQYF. CDR3 in DNA: TGTGCCAGCAGCCAAGGGGCGGCGGAAACCTACGAGCAGTACTTC. The chain joins TRBV3-1 (or the pseudogene TRBV3-2) to TRBJ2-7, with D hard to call. Germline-derived CDR1 and CDR2 are LGHDT and YNNKEL (reference sequence). The CDR3 length is 15 residues. With 1 base removed from V and 2 bases from J, the gap between germline ends came to 12 bases.

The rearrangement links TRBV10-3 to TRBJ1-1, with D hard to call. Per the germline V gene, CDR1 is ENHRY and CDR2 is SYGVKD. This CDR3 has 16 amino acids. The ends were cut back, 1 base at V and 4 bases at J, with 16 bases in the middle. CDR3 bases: TGTGCCATCAGTGAGTTGGCAGCCAGTCGAGGCACTGAAGCTTTCTTT. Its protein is CAISELAASRGTEAFF.

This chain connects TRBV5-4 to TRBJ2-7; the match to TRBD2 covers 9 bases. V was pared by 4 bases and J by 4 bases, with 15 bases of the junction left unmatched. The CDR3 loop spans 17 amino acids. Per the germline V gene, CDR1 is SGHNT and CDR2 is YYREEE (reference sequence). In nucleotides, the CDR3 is TGTGCCAGCAGCCCGGTGTCAGGTAGCGGGAGTCTGTACGAGCAGTACTTC. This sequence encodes CASSPVSGSGSLYEQYF.

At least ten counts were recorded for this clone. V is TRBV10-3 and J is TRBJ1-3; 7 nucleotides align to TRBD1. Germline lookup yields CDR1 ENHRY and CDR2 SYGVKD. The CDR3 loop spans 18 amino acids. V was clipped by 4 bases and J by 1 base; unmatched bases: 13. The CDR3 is CAISGGTVDQISGNTIYF. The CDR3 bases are TGTGCCATCAGTGGCGGGACAGTAGACCAAATTTCTGGAAACACCATATATTTT.

The CDR3 reads CACSRGYEQYF. The CDR3 DNA reads TGTGCCTGCTCCAGGGGCTACGAGCAGTACTTC. J is TRBJ2-7 and V is TRBV30; possible D gene TRBD1, 6 bases. This CDR3 is 11 amino acids long. V was pared by 6 bases and J by 3 bases, with 9 bases between. CDR1 and CDR2 from the germline V gene are GTSNPN and SVGIG (reference sequence).